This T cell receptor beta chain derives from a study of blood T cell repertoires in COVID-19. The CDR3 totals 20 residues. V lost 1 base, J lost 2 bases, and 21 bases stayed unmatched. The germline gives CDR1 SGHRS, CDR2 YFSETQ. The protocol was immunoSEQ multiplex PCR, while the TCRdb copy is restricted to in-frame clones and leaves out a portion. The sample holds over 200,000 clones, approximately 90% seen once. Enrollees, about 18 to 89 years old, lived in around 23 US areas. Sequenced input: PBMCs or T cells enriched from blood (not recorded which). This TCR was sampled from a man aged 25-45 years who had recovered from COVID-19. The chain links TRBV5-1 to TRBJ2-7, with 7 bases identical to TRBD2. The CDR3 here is CASSLLFVGSLADAPYEQYF. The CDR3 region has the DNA TGCGCCAGCAGCTTGCTATTTGTGGGGTCCCTAGCGGACGCTCCCTACGAGCAGTACTTC. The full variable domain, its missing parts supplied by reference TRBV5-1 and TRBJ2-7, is KAGVTQTPRYLIKTRGQQVTLSCSPISGHRSVSWYQQTPGQGLQFLFEYFSETQRNKGNFPGRFSGRQFSNSRSEMNVSTLELGDSALYLCASSLLFVGSLADAPYEQYFGPGTRLTVT.